The 21 T cell receptor beta chains listed next were all sequenced from one sample in a study of cytomegalovirus exposure and HLA in healthy donors. PCR employed 60 Vbeta and 13 Jbeta primers. TCRdb's table, derived via immunoSEQ multiplex PCR, lists solely in-frame clones and lacks some. The sample shows over 200,000 clones, around 80% of them seen only once. Sequencing input: PBMCs. The receptors come from a woman aged 40-49 years in good health and CMV-seronegative.

As DNA, the CDR3 is TGTGCCAGCAGTATACGGGGAACCTACGAGCAGTACTTC. Protein sequence: CASSIRGTYEQYF. The chain combines TRBV28 with TRBJ2-7; perhaps TRBD2 as D (5 bases). The V end was cut by 5 bases, the J end by 2 bases, with 10 bases between. The germline gives CDR1 MDHEN, CDR2 SYDVKM. This CDR3 region has 13 residues. The full variable domain, rest sourced from reference TRBV28 and TRBJ2-7, is DVKVTQSSRYLVKRTGEKVFLECVQDMDHENMFWYRQDPGLGLRLIYFSYDVKMKEKGDIPEGYSVSREKKERFSLILESASTNQTSMYLCASSIRGTYEQYFGPGTRLTVT.

The chain carries TRBV19 and TRBJ1-5, with D maybe TRBD1 (6 bases). The germline gives CDR1 LNHDA, CDR2 SQIVND (reference sequence). The CDR3 is 16 amino acids. The ends were cut back, 3 bases at V and 2 bases at J, with 14 bases in the middle. Here the CDR3 reads CASSITPGVGNQPQHF. The CDR3 DNA reads as TGTGCCAGTAGTATTACCCCAGGGGTGGGCAATCAGCCCCAGCATTTT.

This clone was counted a single time. CDR3 in amino acids: CSAIGQGGAFF. CDR3 sequence (DNA): TGCAGTGCTATCGGACAGGGCGGGGCTTTCTTT. J is TRBJ1-1 and V is TRBV20-1; 8 bases agree with TRBD1. V was clipped by 4 bases and J by 11 bases; unmatched bases: 6. The germline CDR1 and CDR2 sequences are DFQATT and SNEGSKA (reference sequence). CDR3 length equals 11 residues.

The chain joins TRBV11-3 to TRBJ2-2, with 8 bases that match TRBD1. CDR1 is SGHNT, CDR2 YENEEA, per germline. V lost 7 bases, J lost 1 base, and 8 bases stayed unmatched. The CDR3 contains 16 residues. CDR3 region: CASKFPGTGNTGELFF. Here the CDR3 DNA reads TGTGCCAGCAAATTCCCCGGGACAGGGAACACCGGGGAGCTGTTTTTT.

A word on this clone: Different DNA sequences within this sample yield the same CDR3. The genes are TRBV18 and TRBJ1-1; possibly TRBD1 for D (6 bases). The CDR3 sequence is 11 residues long. V shed 2 bases and J shed 8 bases, with 6 bases lying between them. CDR1 and CDR2 (germline): KGHSH, LQKENI. CDR3: CASSPGTEAFF. CDR3 in DNA: TGTGCCAGCTCACCAGGGACAGAAGCTTTCTTT.

The chain uses TRBV6-5 and TRBJ2-3; a weak D match, TRBD1 (5 bases). CDR1 is MNHEY, CDR2 SVGAGI, per germline. The CDR3 extends over 14 amino acids. V lost 0 bases and J 5 bases, leaving 9 bases between the germline ends. This CDR3 is CASSYSDRIDTQYF. DNA of the CDR3: TGTGCCAGCAGTTACTCTGACAGAATAGATACGCAGTATTTT.

The CDR3 DNA reads TGTGCCAGCAGTCGACTAGCGGGGAAAGTCGAGCAGTTCTTC. Amino acids: CASSRLAGKVEQFF. This rearrangement joins TRBV6-1 to TRBJ2-1; 11 positions agree with TRBD2. The junction had 7 bases not matched to a gene; V was cut back by 5 bases and J by 10 bases. This CDR3 spans 14 amino acids. From germline, CDR1 is MNHNS and CDR2 SASEGT.

The chain recombines TRBV6-1 with TRBJ2-1; D is unclear. Germline values: CDR1 MNHNS, CDR2 SASEGT. Trimming removed 5 bases from V and 4 bases from J, with 3 bases in between. The CDR3 covers 11 residues. The CDR3 protein is CASSRYNEQFF. CDR3 sequence (DNA): TGTGCCAGCAGTCGTTACAATGAGCAGTTCTTC.

The V and J genes are TRBV5-4 and TRBJ2-7; 14 bases match TRBD2. This CDR3 contains 17 residues. V gave up 3 bases and J gave up 0 bases; unmatched junction bases: 5. CDR1 is SGHNT, CDR2 YYREEE, per germline (reference sequence). Written as DNA, the CDR3 is TGTGCCAGCAGCTCCGGACTAGCGGGGGGCGGCTCCTACGAGCAGTACTTC. Translation gives CASSSGLAGGGSYEQYF.

This chain connects TRBV6-5 to TRBJ2-5; D unclear. V dropped 8 bases and J dropped 2 bases, with 15 bases sitting between them. Per germline, CDR1 MNHEY and CDR2 SVGAGI. This CDR3 is 14 amino acids long. CDR3 DNA sequence: TGTGCCAGCGAGAGGTTAGGTTATCAAGAGACCCAGTACTTC. Translation gives CASERLGYQETQYF.

The chain employs TRBV9 and TRBJ2-2; 8 nucleotides align to TRBD1. The CDR3 length is 14 residues. The V segment lost 9 bases and the J segment 5 bases; nucleotides outside the gene matches: 9. The germline gives CDR1 SGDLS, CDR2 YYNGEE. For the CDR3, the DNA is TGTGCCATACTTGGACAGGGTGGGACCGGGGAGCTGTTTTTT. Translation: CAILGQGGTGELFF.

The V call is TRBV7-2, the J call TRBJ2-5, with 8 nucleotides matching TRBD2. J was trimmed by 2 bases and V by 5 bases; bases with no gene match: 1. Germline values: CDR1 SGHTA, CDR2 FQGNSA. The CDR3 totals 13 residues. The DNA for the CDR3 is TGTGCCAGCAGCCAGCGGGGGCAAGAGACCCAGTACTTC. This translates into CASSQRGQETQYF.

The chain links TRBV6-1 to TRBJ1-2, with 7 bases identical to TRBD1. The germline CDR1 and CDR2 sequences are MNHNS and SASEGT. This CDR3 is built from 17 residues. V trimming: 1 base; J trimming: 1 base; junction bases outside the gene matches: 9. The CDR3 nucleotides read TGTGCCAGCAGTGAAGTCAACAGGGGAATTGGTAACTATGGCTACACCTTC. This codes for CASSEVNRGIGNYGYTF.

The CDR3, as DNA: TGTGCCAGCAGTGTCCTATTGCATGAAAAACTGTTTTTT. Translating it yields CASSVLLHEKLFF. The J gene is TRBJ1-4, the V gene TRBV25-1; D not certain. Germline values: CDR1 MGHDK, CDR2 SYGVNS. The ends were cut back, 4 bases at V and 6 bases at J, with 9 bases in the middle. This CDR3 contains 13 residues.

The chain links TRBV7-9 to TRBJ1-2; 8 positions agree with TRBD1. Germline V lookup: CDR1 SEHNR, CDR2 FQNEAQ (reference sequence). The CDR3 has 13 residues. Germline trimming cut 5 bases from V and 6 bases from J; bases unmatched to any gene: 5. The CDR3: CASSPDRVNGYTF. As DNA, the CDR3 is TGTGCCAGCAGCCCGGACAGGGTTAATGGCTACACCTTC.

The chain is built from TRBV19 and TRBJ1-2; 8 positions agree with TRBD1. Germline V CDR1 and CDR2: LNHDA, SQIVND (reference sequence). The CDR3 is 13 residues long. Trimming took 7 bases from V and 2 from J; bases not matched to a gene: 3. CDR3 in amino acids: CASMRTGNYGYTF. Here the CDR3 DNA reads TGTGCCAGTATGAGGACAGGGAACTATGGCTACACCTTC.

The chain links TRBV10-2 to TRBJ2-2, with D possibly TRBD1 on 7 matching bases. This CDR3 spans 16 amino acids. Trimming shortened V by 3 bases and J by 2 bases, and 13 bases separated the two germline ends. CDR1 and CDR2 (germline): WSHSY, SAAADI. The CDR3 bases are TGCGCCAGCAGTGAAAACAGGGGAGGTAACACCGGGGAGCTGTTTTTT. Its translation is CASSENRGGNTGELFF.

This clone was seen only once. The genes are TRBV27 and TRBJ2-7; 11 bases fit TRBD2. The CDR3 has 14 residues. Germline CDR1 MNHEY, CDR2 SMNVEV (reference sequence). Trimming removed 5 bases from V and 6 bases from J; junction bases left unmatched: 6. The CDR3 sequence is CASSVAGGPREQYF. The CDR3 coding sequence is TGTGCCAGCAGTGTAGCGGGGGGGCCTCGCGAGCAGTACTTC.

V and J are TRBV25-1 and TRBJ1-2; D gene unclear. CDR3 length: 14 residues. Trimming took 4 bases from V and 8 from J, leaving 17 bases between them. Germline V gives CDR1 MGHDK, CDR2 SYGVNS. This CDR3 reads CASSGTGSGIGYTF. CDR3 DNA sequence: TGTGCCAGCAGTGGGACCGGGTCGGGAATCGGCTACACCTTC.

This clone was detected only once. The chain carries TRBV15 and TRBJ2-5, with D possibly matching TRBD1 (6 bases). V lost 8 bases and J 5 bases, leaving 15 bases between the germline ends. CDR3 length: 13 residues. Germline CDR1 is LNHNV and CDR2 is YYDKDF (reference sequence). The CDR3: CATARGSSETQYF. CDR3 DNA sequence: TGTGCCACCGCAAGGGGGTCCAGTGAGACCCAGTACTTC.

The chain carries TRBV5-1 and TRBJ1-1; D unresolved. This CDR3 region has 15 residues. Germline V lookup: CDR1 SGHRS, CDR2 YFSETQ. V lost 1 base and J lost 0, with 10 bases in between. The CDR3 is CASSLTANMNTEAFF. In DNA, the CDR3 is TGCGCCAGCAGCTTGACAGCTAACATGAACACTGAAGCTTTCTTT.